This T cell receptor (beta chain) came from a study of post-analysis software for immune sequencing data. Study overall: Clinical courses comprised relapsing-remitting, secondary progressive and progressive-relapsing multiple sclerosis.

Every TCR beta cDNA library bore unique molecular identifiers. Roughly 0.5 million cDNA molecules were obtained from around 0.96 to 9.9 million T cells. TCRdb recomputed calls from the PCR reads with MiXCR, one row per CDR3 protein. In the table there are hundreds of thousands of distinct CDR3 sequences, around 53% of which are singletons. Germline-derived CDR1 and CDR2 are LGHDT and YNNKEL (reference sequence). This CDR3 contains 18 residues. On this clonotype: Its antigen is currently unknown. The junction differs from germline at one of its ends, possibly a read error.

Study outcomes and limitations: Batch-matched samples strongly co-clustered by F measure. Patients used about five TRBV segments, including TRBV5-6, TRBV5-1 and TRBV20-1, more often than controls.

The clonotype originates from a girl aged 10-17 years with multiple sclerosis. The specimen sequenced was blood. V usage is TRBV3-1 and J usage is TRBJ1-4; unclear D gene. The CDR3, as DNA: TGTGTCAGCAGCCAAGGCAGGACCATTCCAATGAGCCATGAAAAACTGTTTTTT. Protein: CVSSQGRTIPMSHEKLFF.